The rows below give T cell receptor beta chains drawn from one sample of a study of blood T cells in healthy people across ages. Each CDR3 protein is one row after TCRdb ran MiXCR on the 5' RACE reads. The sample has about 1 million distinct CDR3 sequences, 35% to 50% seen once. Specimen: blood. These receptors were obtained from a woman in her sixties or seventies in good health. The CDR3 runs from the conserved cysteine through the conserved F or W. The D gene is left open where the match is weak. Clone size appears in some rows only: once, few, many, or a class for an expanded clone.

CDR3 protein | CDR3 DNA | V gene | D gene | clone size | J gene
CASSLYGGGGERNEQFF | TGTGCCAGCAGCTTGTATGGTGGAGGGGGGGAGCGGAATGAGCAGTTCTTC | TRBV11-3 | - | - | TRBJ2-1
CASREGLAGSFDEQFF | TGCGCCAGCAGGGAGGGCCTAGCGGGAAGCTTTGATGAGCAGTTCTTC | TRBV10-1 | TRBD2 | - | TRBJ2-1
CASSSTSGRQETQYF | TGTGCCAGCAGCTCCACTAGCGGGAGGCAGGAGACCCAGTACTTC | TRBV12-3/TRBV12-4 | TRBD2 | - | TRBJ2-5
CSAVRDGVSNEQFF | TGCAGTGCTGTCCGGGACGGGGTGAGCAATGAGCAGTTCTTC | TRBV20-1 | - | - | TRBJ2-1
CSVEIGTGGDIQYF | TGCAGCGTTGAAATCGGGACAGGGGGGGACATTCAGTACTTC | TRBV29-1 | TRBD1 | once | TRBJ2-4
CASSSDTSTINQPQHF | TGTGCCAGCTCCTCGGACACCTCTACGATCAATCAGCCCCAGCATTTT | TRBV12-3/TRBV12-4 | - | few | TRBJ1-5
CASGLVGGQGAKYF | TGTGCTAGTGGTTTGGTCGGAGGACAGGGTGCGAAGTACTTC | TRBV12-5 | TRBD1 | - | TRBJ2-5
CASTKGAIHEQYF | TGTGCCAGCACGAAGGGGGCGATCCACGAGCAGTACTTC | TRBV12-3/TRBV12-4 | TRBD1 | - | TRBJ2-7
CASSSGQGRTYEQYF | TGTGCCAGCAGCTCCGGACAGGGAAGGACCTACGAGCAGTACTTC | TRBV6-6 | TRBD1 | - | TRBJ2-7
CASSQEGGGRETQYF | TGCGCCAGCAGCCAAGAAGGGGGAGGTCGAGAGACCCAGTACTTC | TRBV4-3 | - | - | TRBJ2-5
CASSDRGTSYEQYF | TGTGCCAGCAGCGACAGGGGGACGTCCTACGAGCAGTACTTC | TRBV13 | TRBD1 | - | TRBJ2-7
CSARSRDGDNYNERFF | TGCAGTGCTAGATCCAGAGACGGGGATAATTACAATGAGCGGTTCTTC | TRBV20-1 | - | - | TRBJ2-1
CSARPGGDEQYF | TGCAGTGCTAGACCCGGGGGCGACGAGCAGTACTTC | TRBV20-1 | - | - | TRBJ2-7
CASSLAGRPGDTQYF | TGTGCCAGCAGTCTAGCGGGAAGGCCGGGGGATACGCAGTATTTT | TRBV28 | TRBD2 | - | TRBJ2-3
CASTIAPGNYGYTF | TGTGCCAGCACCATAGCCCCAGGGAACTATGGCTACACCTTC | TRBV27 | - | few | TRBJ1-2
CASSRALSSYNSPPHF | TGTGCCAGCAGTCGAGCGCTGAGCTCCTATAATTCACCCCCCCACTTT | TRBV27 | - | - | TRBJ1-6
CASSTSGSSGANVLTF | TGTGCCAGCAGCACTAGCGGGAGCTCTGGGGCCAACGTCCTGACTTTC | TRBV7-9 | TRBD2 | - | TRBJ2-6
CASSQVAGAEQFF | TGTGCCAGCAGCCAAGTAGCGGGGGCTGAGCAGTTCTTC | TRBV3-1 | TRBD2 | - | TRBJ2-1
CASRKPGNSYEQYF | TGTGCCAGCAGGAAACCGGGAAACTCCTACGAGCAGTACTTC | TRBV2 | - | - | TRBJ2-7
CASSSDRGLAGGAGELFF | TGTGCCAGCAGCTCCGATAGAGGACTAGCGGGAGGCGCCGGGGAGCTGTTTTTT | TRBV9 | TRBD2 | - | TRBJ2-2
CASSFLLGDEQFF | TGTGCCAGCAGTTTCCTCCTCGGAGATGAGCAGTTCTTC | TRBV12-3/TRBV12-4 | - | - | TRBJ2-1
CASSPSGEKQETQYF | TGTGCCAGCAGCCCTTCAGGGGAAAAGCAAGAGACCCAGTACTTC | TRBV7-8 | - | many | TRBJ2-5
CSVKGGGGLPLVSGQFF | TGCAGTGTGAAGGGAGGCGGAGGGTTACCTCTTGTCAGCGGGCAGTTCTTC | TRBV20-1 | - | - | TRBJ2-1
CASSAVPEGEYF | TGTGCCAGCAGTGCCGTACCAGAGGGGGAGTACTTC | TRBV25-1 | - | few | TRBJ2-5
CASSLGTSSYNEQYF | TGTGCCAGCAGTTTAGGAACTAGCAGCTACAATGAGCAGTACTTC | TRBV12-3/TRBV12-4 | - | few | TRBJ2-7